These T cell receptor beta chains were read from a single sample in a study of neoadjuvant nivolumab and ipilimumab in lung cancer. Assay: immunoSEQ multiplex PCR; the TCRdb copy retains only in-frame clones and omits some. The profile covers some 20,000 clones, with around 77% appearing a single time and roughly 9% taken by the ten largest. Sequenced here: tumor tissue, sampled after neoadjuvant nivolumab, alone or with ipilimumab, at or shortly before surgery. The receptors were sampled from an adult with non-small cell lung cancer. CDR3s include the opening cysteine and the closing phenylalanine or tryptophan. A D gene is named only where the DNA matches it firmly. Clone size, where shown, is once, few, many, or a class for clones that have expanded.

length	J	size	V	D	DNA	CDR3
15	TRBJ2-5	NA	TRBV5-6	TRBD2	TGTGCCAGCAGCGGGGGACTAGCGGCCCGGGAGACCCAGTACTTC	CASSGGLAARETQYF
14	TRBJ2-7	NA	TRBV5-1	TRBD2	TGCGCCAGCAGCTTGGCAGCGGGGACCTACGAGCAGTACTTC	CASSLAAGTYEQYF
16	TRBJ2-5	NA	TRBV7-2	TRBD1	TGTGCCAGCAGCTTGGCCGGGACAGGGGGCCAAGAGACCCAGTACTTC	CASSLAGTGGQETQYF
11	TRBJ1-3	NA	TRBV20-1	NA	TGCAGTGCGGATTCTGGAAACACCATATATTTT	CSADSGNTIYF
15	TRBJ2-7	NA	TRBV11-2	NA	TGTGCCAGCAGCTTAGTGACCTTGGCTCGTGGCGAGCAGTACTTC	CASSLVTLARGEQYF
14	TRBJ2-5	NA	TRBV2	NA	TGTGCCAGCAGTGAAAGGCCAGGGAAAGAGACCCAGTACTTC	CASSERPGKETQYF
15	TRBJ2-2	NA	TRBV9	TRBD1	TGTGCCAGCAGCGTACAGGGGGCGCTCACCGGGGAGCTGTTTTTT	CASSVQGALTGELFF
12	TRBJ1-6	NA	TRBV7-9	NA	TGTGCCAGCAGCCGGGGCGGCTCACCCCTCCACTTT	CASSRGGSPLHF
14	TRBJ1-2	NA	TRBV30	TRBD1	TGTGCCTGGATGCCGACAGGGGTGACCTATGGCTACACCTTC	CAWMPTGVTYGYTF
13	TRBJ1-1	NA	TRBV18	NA	TGTGCCAGCTCACTAGTGATGAACACTGAAGCTTTCTTT	CASSLVMNTEAFF
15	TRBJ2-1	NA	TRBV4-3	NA	TGCGCCAGCAGCCAAGGCTACAGAAGCGACAATGAGCAGTTCTTC	CASSQGYRSDNEQFF
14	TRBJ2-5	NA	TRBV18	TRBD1	TGTGCCACGAAAGGACAGGGGAGGGAAGAGACCCAGTACTTC	CATKGQGREETQYF
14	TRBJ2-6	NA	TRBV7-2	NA	TGTGCCAGCAGCTTACAGTCTGGGGCCAACGTCCTGACTTTC	CASSLQSGANVLTF
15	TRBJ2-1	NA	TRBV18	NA	TGTGCCAGCTCACCTCCGGGGGCCTCCTACAATGAGCAGTTCTTC	CASSPPGASYNEQFF
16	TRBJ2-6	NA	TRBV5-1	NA	TGCGCCAGCAGCTTGGACAGGGCAAATGGGGCCAACGTCCTGACTTTC	CASSLDRANGANVLTF
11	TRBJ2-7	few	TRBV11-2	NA	TGTGCCAGCAGCTTAGGAGGAGGGCAGTACTTC	CASSLGGGQYF
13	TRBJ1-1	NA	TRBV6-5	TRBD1	TGTGCCAGTTACCGGGACAGGATCGCTGAAGCTTTCTTT	CASYRDRIAEAFF
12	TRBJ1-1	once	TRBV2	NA	TGTGCCAGCAGCACCTCCGGGACTGAAGCTTTCTTT	CASSTSGTEAFF
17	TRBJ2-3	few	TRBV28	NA	TGTGCCAGCAGTTCCCGTTTGCGGGGAACAAGAACAGATACGCAGTATTTT	CASSSRLRGTRTDTQYF
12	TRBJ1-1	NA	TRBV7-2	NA	TGTGCCAGCCGAGGGGGGCCCGGTGAAGCTTTCTTT	CASRGGPGEAFF
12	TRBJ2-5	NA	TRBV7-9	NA	TGTGCCAGCAGCCCCAGGGAGGAGACCCAGTACTTC	CASSPREETQYF
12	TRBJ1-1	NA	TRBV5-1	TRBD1	TGCGCCAGCAGCTTCGGACAGGGAGAAGCTTTCTTT	CASSFGQGEAFF
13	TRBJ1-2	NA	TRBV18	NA	TGTGCCAGCTCACAAGGAGTCAACTATGGCTACACCTTC	CASSQGVNYGYTF
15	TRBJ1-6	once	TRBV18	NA	TGTGCCAGCTCACCACGGGGGGCTATGGATTCACCCCTCCACTTT	CASSPRGAMDSPLHF
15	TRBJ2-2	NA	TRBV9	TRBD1	TGTGCCAGCAGCACGGGACAGACGAACACCGGGGAGCTGTTTTTT	CASSTGQTNTGELFF
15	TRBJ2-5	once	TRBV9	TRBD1	TGTGCCAGCAGCGTGGACAGGGGCCTGGTAGAGACCCAGTACTTC	CASSVDRGLVETQYF
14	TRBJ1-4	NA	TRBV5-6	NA	TGTGCCAGCAGACGAGGGGGGGCCGGAGAAAAACTGTTTTTT	CASRRGGAGEKLFF
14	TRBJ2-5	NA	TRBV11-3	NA	TGTGCCAGCAGCCGAACAGGGGGAGGGGAGACCCAGTACTTC	CASSRTGGGETQYF
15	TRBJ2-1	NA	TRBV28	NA	TGTGCCAGCAGTTTAGGGGAGAGCTCCTACAATGAGCAGTTCTTC	CASSLGESSYNEQFF
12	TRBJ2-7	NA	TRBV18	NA	TGTGCCAGCTCACCCGAGACCTACGAGCAGTACTTC	CASSPETYEQYF
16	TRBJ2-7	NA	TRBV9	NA	TGTGCCAGCAGCGTAGGTGTGGGGGCTGAGAGGGGCGAGCAGTACTTC	CASSVGVGAERGEQYF
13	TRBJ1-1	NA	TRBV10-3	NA	TGTGCCATCAGTGAGTCGGGGGGCACTGAAGCTTTCTTT	CAISESGGTEAFF
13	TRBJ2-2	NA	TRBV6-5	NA	TGTGCCAGCGCTAAACCGGGTGGCGGGGAGCTGTTTTTT	CASAKPGGGELFF
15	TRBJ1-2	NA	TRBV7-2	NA	TGTGCCAGCAGCCGGCAAACGGGGGAGCGCTATGGCTACACCTTC	CASSRQTGERYGYTF
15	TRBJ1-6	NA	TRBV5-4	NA	TGTGCCAGCAGCTTCTCTAACAGGGATGATTCACCCCTCCACTTT	CASSFSNRDDSPLHF
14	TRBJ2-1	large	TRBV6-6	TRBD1	TGTGCCATCCACACAGGGGGCACATCGGATGAGCAGTTCTTC	CAIHTGGTSDEQFF
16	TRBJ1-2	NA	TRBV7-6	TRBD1	TGTGCCAGCAGCCCCGGCCATAAGGGGGCCGGCTATGGCTACACCTTC	CASSPGHKGAGYGYTF
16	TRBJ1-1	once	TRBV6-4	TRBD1	TGTGCCAGCCCGATGAAAGACCCCGGGACAGCCTTTGAAGCTTTCTTT	CASPMKDPGTAFEAFF
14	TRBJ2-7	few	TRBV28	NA	TGTGCCAGCAGTTCGGGCGGGACCTCCTACGAGCAGTACTTC	CASSSGGTSYEQYF
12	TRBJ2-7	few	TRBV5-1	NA	TGCGCCAGCAGCACGGATGGCGACGAGCAGTACTTC	CASSTDGDEQYF
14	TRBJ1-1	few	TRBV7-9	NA	TGTGCCAGCAGCGACGGGGGTTTATTAACTGAAGCTTTCTTT	CASSDGGLLTEAFF
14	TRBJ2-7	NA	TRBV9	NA	TGTGCCAGCAGCGTATCCCCGGTCAGCTACGAGCAGTACTTC	CASSVSPVSYEQYF
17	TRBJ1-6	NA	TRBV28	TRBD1	TGTGCCAGCAGTTTCTCCACCCGACGGGACAGGGATTCACCCCTCCACTTT	CASSFSTRRDRDSPLHF
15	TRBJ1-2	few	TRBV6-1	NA	TGTGCCAGCAGTGACTACTCAACAGTAAACTATGGCTACACCTTC	CASSDYSTVNYGYTF
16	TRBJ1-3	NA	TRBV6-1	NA	TGTGCCAGCAGCGAAACAGGGCCGTACTCTGGAAACACCATATATTTT	CASSETGPYSGNTIYF
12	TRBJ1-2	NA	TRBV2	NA	TGTGCCAGCAGCTCGGTCCCTTCTGGCTACACCTTC	CASSSVPSGYTF
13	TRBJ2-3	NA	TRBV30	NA	TGTGCCTGGAGTCCTCCCCCCACAGATACGCAGTATTTT	CAWSPPPTDTQYF
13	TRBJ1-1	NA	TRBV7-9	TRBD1	TGTGCCAGCAGCTGGGGACAGGCCTTTGAAGCTTTCTTT	CASSWGQAFEAFF